The 20 T cell receptor beta chains reported below all come from one sample, sequenced in a study of blood T cells in healthy people across ages. Then a second PCR, running roughly 7 to 11 cycles, was carried out with a sample-barcoded 5' primer and a J-beta primer mix. MiXCR, run by TCRdb on the 5' RACE reads, gives a single entry per CDR3 protein. Among about 1.5 million distinct CDR3 sequences, approximately 42% were seen once, and the ten largest hold less than 8%. The sample was blood. These receptors originate from a woman aged 18-29 years in good health.

This clonotype was observed at least ten times. The chain uses TRBV21-1 and TRBJ2-7; the table names TRBD1, a call not compared with the DNA. TRBV21-1 is an annotated pseudogene. The CDR3 is 13 residues long. CDR3 residues: CASSKGEGYEQYF. DNA of the CDR3: TGTGCCAGCAGCAAGGGGGAAGGGTATGAGCAGTACTTC.

V is TRBV6-1 and J is TRBJ1-2; D perhaps matches TRBD1 (5 bases). V was shortened by 0 bases and J by 4 bases, with 12 bases between the two germline ends. In germline, CDR1 is MNHNS, CDR2 SASEGT. This CDR3 spans 15 amino acids. CDR3 bases: TGTGCCAGCAGTGAAGCACGGGGACCCGGCTATGGCTACACCTTC. This encodes CASSEARGPGYGYTF.

Note on this clonotype: The junction does not match germline at one end; this may be a read error. The chain carries TRBV9 and TRBJ2-3, with TRBD2 matching 9 bases. The germline V gene encodes CDR1 SGDLS and CDR2 YYNGEE. The CDR3 is 16 residues long. The CDR3 here is CASSVGFSGGTDAQYF. The DNA of the CDR3 is TGTGCCAGCAGCGTAGGTTTTAGCGGGGGTACAGATGCGCAGTATTTT.

This clonotype occurred a few times. The chain links TRBV20-1 to TRBJ2-3; D gene ambiguous. This CDR3 has 16 amino acids. From germline, CDR1 is DFQATT and CDR2 SNEGSKA (reference sequence). Trimming took 0 bases from V and 0 from J, leaving 13 bases between them. CDR3 DNA: TGCAGTGCTAGAGATCAATCCGACTTTAGCACAGATACGCAGTATTTT. It encodes CSARDQSDFSTDTQYF.

The V gene is TRBV5-1, the J gene TRBJ2-1, with D uncertain. From germline, CDR1 is SGHRS and CDR2 YFSETQ. V lost 4 bases and J lost 3, with 11 bases in between. CDR3 size: 14 residues. The CDR3 coding sequence is TGCGCCAGCAGCGTGCGTCCCTACTACAATGAGCAGTTCTTC. Protein product: CASSVRPYYNEQFF.

The chain carries TRBV20-1 and TRBJ2-1, with 15 bases that match TRBD2. The ends lost 5 bases at V and 6 bases at J; junction bases unmatched: 14. This CDR3 has 18 residues. Germline V CDR1 and CDR2: DFQATT, SNEGSKA (reference sequence). CDR3 in amino acids: CSARVPGLAGGSCNEQFF. CDR3 coding DNA: TGCAGTGCTCGCGTCCCGGGACTAGCGGGGGGCTCATGCAATGAGCAGTTCTTC.

This clonotype was seen only once. The rearrangement links TRBV10-2 to TRBJ2-5; 9 bases are a match to TRBD2. The end of the DNA fits TRBJ2-7 better, so the J call may be wrong. Germline CDR1 WSHSY, CDR2 SAAADI. CDR3 length equals 14 residues. The CDR3 loop is CASSETSGPNEQYF. CDR3 DNA sequence: TGCGCCAGCAGTGAGACTAGCGGGCCCAACGAGCAGTACTTC.

The chain uses TRBV27 and TRBJ2-1; no firm D call. V lost 8 bases, J lost 5 bases, and 13 bases lay in between. The CDR3 spans 13 residues. Germline V gene lookup returns CDR1 MNHEY and CDR2 SMNVEV (reference sequence). The CDR3 DNA is TGTGCCAGCGCTCCCGGGCTAGACAATGAGCAGTTCTTC. Its translation: CASAPGLDNEQFF.

Only a few counts were recorded for this clonotype. This CDR3 is CASSQTSGSVYNEQFF. The DNA for the CDR3 is TGTGCCAGCAGCCAGACTAGCGGGAGCGTCTACAATGAGCAGTTCTTC. V and J are TRBV6-5 and TRBJ2-1, with 12 nucleotides matching TRBD2. The CDR3 sequence is 16 residues long. Losses at the gene ends were 6 bases for V and 3 bases for J; bases not matched to a gene: 6. The germline CDR1 and CDR2 sequences are MNHEY and SVGAGI.

This rearrangement joins TRBV12-3 or TRBV12-4 to TRBJ2-1; 12 positions agree with TRBD2. The CDR3 is 19 residues long. The ends lost 10 bases at V and 4 bases at J; junction bases unmatched: 20. The chain's CDR3 is CATLTSGGQRESTYNEQFF. Written as DNA, the CDR3 is TGTGCCACCCTGACTAGCGGGGGCCAACGGGAATCGACTTACAATGAGCAGTTCTTC.

A few counts support this clonotype. The J gene is TRBJ2-5, the V gene TRBV5-1, with D maybe TRBD2 (5 bases). Germline CDR1 SGHRS, CDR2 YFSETQ. V lost 6 bases to trimming and J lost 1 base, with 22 bases between them. The CDR3 has 17 residues. CDR3 DNA: TGCGCCAGCACCCGCTTGGTGGGAGAGGGAACCCAAGAGACCCAGTACTTC. Translating gives CASTRLVGEGTQETQYF.

As regards this clonotype: The junction departs from the called germline gene at one end, perhaps through a read error. The chain is built from TRBV20-1 and TRBJ1-2, with unresolved D. CDR3 length equals 15 residues. Germline V lookup: CDR1 DFQATT, CDR2 SNEGSKA (reference sequence). CDR3 protein: CSAPSEAAPLYGNTF. For the CDR3, the DNA is TGCAGTGCCCCATCGGAGGCAGCCCCTTTATATGGCAACACCTTC.

This clonotype occurred a few times. This chain uses TRBV5-1 with TRBJ2-7; D may be TRBD2 (5 bases). Trimming cost V 3 bases and J 0 bases, with 19 bases left between them. Germline V gene lookup returns CDR1 SGHRS and CDR2 YFSETQ. The length of the CDR3 is 17 residues. The CDR3 protein is CASSYGGSRLTSYEQYF. In DNA, the CDR3 is TGCGCCAGCAGCTATGGAGGCTCGAGGTTAACCTCCTACGAGCAGTACTTC.

Points on this clonotype: Possible read error: a much larger clone is one base away. The chain carries TRBV4-1 and TRBJ2-5; the D gene is possibly TRBD1 (5 bases). The end of the DNA aligns better with TRBJ2-7, so the J call may be wrong. Germline V gene lookup returns CDR1 MGHRA and CDR2 YSYEKL. The length of the CDR3 is 12 residues. CDR3 in amino acids: CAISQTGYEQYF. Written as DNA, the CDR3 is TGCGCCATCAGCCAAACAGGCTACGAGCAGTACTTC.

Worth noting for this clonotype: A junction end diverges from the germline sequence, so it may reflect a read error. The V call is TRBV5-1, the J call TRBJ2-1; 9 nucleotides agree with TRBD1. The CDR3 runs 17 residues. The germline V gene encodes CDR1 SGHRS and CDR2 YFSETQ. CDR3 DNA: TGCGCCGGCAGCCAACAACCCGGGACAGGGAGATTCAATGAGCGGTTCTTC. Its translation: CAGSQQPGTGRFNERFF.

CDR3 DNA: TGCAGTGCCGAACCCTCTCCCTACAATGAGCAGTTCTTC. Encoded protein: CSAEPSPYNEQFF. V and J are TRBV20-1 and TRBJ2-1; no clear D. CDR3 length: 13 amino acids. Per the germline V gene, CDR1 is DFQATT and CDR2 is SNEGSKA (reference sequence). The ends were cut back, 6 bases at V and 2 bases at J, with 11 bases in the middle.

Many counts were recorded for this clonotype. The chain uses TRBV7-2 and TRBJ2-7; D unclear. Trimming took 6 bases from V and 4 from J, leaving 7 bases between them. Germline V gives CDR1 SGHTA, CDR2 FQGNSA. This CDR3 is built from 11 residues. The CDR3 bases are TGTGCCAGCAGTTCCCAGTACGAGCAGTACTTC. It translates to CASSSQYEQYF.

This clonotype has only a few counts. V and J are TRBV24-1 and TRBJ2-5; tentative D call: TRBD2 (5 bases). The germline gives CDR1 KGHDR, CDR2 SFDVKD. V was cut by 7 bases and J by 5 bases, with 19 bases left in between. The CDR3 is made up of 15 amino acids. This CDR3 reads CATSSPGRGDETQYF. The CDR3 DNA reads as TGTGCCACCAGCAGCCCTGGGAGAGGAGATGAGACCCAGTACTTC.

The CDR3 spells CASSTPGNEAFF. In DNA, the CDR3 is TGTGCCAGCAGTACCCCCGGGAATGAAGCTTTCTTT. The chain couples TRBV6-5 to TRBJ1-1, with D unclear. The ends were cut back, 5 bases at V and 7 bases at J, with 11 bases in the middle. The CDR3 sequence is 12 residues long. Germline CDR1 MNHEY, CDR2 SVGAGI.

This clonotype was picked up a small number of times. The rearrangement uses TRBV6-6 and TRBJ1-5, with unresolved D. Trimming took off 0 bases at V and 6 bases at J, with 9 bases between the two ends. CDR3 size: 14 residues. Germline CDR1 reads MNHNY; CDR2 reads SVGAGI (reference sequence). In nucleotides, the CDR3 is TGTGCCAGCAGTTACTCGGCAACTGCTCAGCCCCAGCATTTT. Encoded protein: CASSYSATAQPQHF.